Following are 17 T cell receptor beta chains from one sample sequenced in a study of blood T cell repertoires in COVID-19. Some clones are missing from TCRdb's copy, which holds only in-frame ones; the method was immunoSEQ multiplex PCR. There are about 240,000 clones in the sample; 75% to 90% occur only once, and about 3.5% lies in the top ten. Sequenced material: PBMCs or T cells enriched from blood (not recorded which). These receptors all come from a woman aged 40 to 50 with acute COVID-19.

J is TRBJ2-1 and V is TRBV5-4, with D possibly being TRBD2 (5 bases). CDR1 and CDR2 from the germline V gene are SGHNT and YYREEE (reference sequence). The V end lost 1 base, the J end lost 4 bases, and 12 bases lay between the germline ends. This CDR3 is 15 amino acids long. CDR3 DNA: TGTGCCAGCAGCTTGTCGAATAGCGTATACAATGAGCAGTTCTTC. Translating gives CASSLSNSVYNEQFF.

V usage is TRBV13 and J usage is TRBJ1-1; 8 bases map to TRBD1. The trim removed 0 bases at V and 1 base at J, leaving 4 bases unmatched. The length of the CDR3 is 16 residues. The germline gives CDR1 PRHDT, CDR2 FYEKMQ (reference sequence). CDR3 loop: CASSLGRQGPNTEAFF. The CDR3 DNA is TGTGCCAGCAGCTTAGGGAGACAGGGGCCGAACACTGAAGCTTTCTTT.

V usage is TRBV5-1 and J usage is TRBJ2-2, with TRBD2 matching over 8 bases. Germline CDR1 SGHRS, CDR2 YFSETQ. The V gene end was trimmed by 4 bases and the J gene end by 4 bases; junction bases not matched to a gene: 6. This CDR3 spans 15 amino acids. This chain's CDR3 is CASSGGTSFTGELFF. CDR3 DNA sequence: TGCGCCAGCAGCGGCGGGACTAGTTTCACCGGGGAGCTGTTTTTT.

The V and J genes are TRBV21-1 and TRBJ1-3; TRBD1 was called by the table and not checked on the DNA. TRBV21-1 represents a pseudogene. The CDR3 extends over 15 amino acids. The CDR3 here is CASRFRGAEGNTIYF. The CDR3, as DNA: TGTGCCAGCAGATTCAGGGGCGCTGAGGGAAACACCATATATTTT.

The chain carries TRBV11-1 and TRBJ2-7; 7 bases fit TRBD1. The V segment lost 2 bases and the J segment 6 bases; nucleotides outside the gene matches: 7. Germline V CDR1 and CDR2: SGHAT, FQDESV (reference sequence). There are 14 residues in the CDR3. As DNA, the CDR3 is TGTGCCAGCAGCTTAAATACAGGGGAGTCCGAGCAGTACTTC. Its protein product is CASSLNTGESEQYF.

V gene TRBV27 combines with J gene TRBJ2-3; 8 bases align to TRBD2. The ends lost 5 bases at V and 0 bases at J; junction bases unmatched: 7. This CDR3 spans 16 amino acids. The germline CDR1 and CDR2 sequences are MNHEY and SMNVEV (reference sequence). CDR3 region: CASSPLAESSTDTQYF. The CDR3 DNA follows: TGTGCCAGCAGTCCACTAGCGGAGTCTAGCACAGATACGCAGTATTTT.

This CDR3 reads CASDAFRGTVANLMPQHF. The CDR3 region has the DNA TGTGCCAGTGACGCCTTCCGGGGGACAGTGGCTAATTTAATGCCCCAGCATTTT. The chain employs TRBV19 and TRBJ1-5; 7 bases are a match to TRBD1. CDR1 LNHDA and CDR2 SQIVND come from the germline V gene (reference sequence). This CDR3 comprises 18 residues. V trimming: 8 bases; J trimming: 9 bases; junction bases outside the gene matches: 25.

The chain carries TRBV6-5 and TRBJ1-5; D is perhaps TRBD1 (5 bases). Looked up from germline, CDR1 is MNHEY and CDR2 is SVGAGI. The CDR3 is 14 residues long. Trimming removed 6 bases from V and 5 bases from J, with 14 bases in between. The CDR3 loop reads CASSPRVSDQPQHF. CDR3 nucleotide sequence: TGTGCCAGCAGCCCCAGGGTAAGCGATCAGCCCCAGCATTTT.

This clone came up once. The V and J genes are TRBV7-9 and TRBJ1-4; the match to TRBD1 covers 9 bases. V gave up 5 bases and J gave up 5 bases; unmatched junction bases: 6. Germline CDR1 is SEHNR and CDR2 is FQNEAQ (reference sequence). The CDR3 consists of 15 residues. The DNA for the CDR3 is TGTGCCAGCAGCCCCTCGGGACAGGGAAATGAAAAACTGTTTTTT. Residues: CASSPSGQGNEKLFF.

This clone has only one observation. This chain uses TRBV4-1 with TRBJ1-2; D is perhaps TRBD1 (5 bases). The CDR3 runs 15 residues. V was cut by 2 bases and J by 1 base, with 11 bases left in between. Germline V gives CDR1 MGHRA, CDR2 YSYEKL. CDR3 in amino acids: CASSQSGNINYGYTF. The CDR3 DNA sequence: TGCGCCAGCAGCCAATCAGGGAACATTAACTATGGCTACACCTTC.

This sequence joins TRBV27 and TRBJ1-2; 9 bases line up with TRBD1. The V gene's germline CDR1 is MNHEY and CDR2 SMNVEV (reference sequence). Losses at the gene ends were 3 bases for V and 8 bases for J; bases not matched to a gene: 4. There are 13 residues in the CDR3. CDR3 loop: CASSLRQGGGYTF. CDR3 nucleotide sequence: TGTGCCAGCAGTTTGCGACAGGGGGGAGGCTACACCTTC.

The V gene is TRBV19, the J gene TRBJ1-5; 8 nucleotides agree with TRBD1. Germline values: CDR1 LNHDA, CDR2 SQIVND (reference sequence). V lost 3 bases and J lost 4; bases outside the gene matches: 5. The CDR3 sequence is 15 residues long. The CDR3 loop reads CASSIQGALNQPQHF. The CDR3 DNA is TGTGCCAGTAGTATCCAGGGGGCGTTAAATCAGCCCCAGCATTTT.

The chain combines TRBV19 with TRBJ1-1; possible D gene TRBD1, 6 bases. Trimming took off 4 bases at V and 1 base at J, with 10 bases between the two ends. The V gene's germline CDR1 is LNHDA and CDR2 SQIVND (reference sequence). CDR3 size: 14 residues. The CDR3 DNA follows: TGTGCCAGTAGTAGCGACAGGAAGAACACTGAAGCTTTCTTT. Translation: CASSSDRKNTEAFF.

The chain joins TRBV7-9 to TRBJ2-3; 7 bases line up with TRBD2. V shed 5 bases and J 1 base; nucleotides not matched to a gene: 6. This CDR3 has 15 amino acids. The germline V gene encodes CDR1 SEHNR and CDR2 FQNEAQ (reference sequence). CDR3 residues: CASSQAGIRTDTQYF. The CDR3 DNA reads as TGTGCCAGCAGCCAAGCGGGAATACGCACAGATACGCAGTATTTT.

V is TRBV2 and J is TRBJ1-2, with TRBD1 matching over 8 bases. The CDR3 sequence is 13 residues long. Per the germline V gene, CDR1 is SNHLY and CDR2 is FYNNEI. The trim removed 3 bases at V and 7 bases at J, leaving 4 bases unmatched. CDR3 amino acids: CASSETGVAGYTF. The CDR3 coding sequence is TGTGCCAGCAGTGAGACAGGGGTCGCTGGCTACACCTTC.

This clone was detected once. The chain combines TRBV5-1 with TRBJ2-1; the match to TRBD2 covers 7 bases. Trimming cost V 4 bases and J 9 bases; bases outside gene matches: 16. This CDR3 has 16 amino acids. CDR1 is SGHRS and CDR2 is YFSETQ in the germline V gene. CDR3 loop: CASSPDETSLTGEQFF. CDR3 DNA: TGCGCCAGCAGCCCGGACGAGACTAGCCTTACGGGTGAGCAGTTCTTC.

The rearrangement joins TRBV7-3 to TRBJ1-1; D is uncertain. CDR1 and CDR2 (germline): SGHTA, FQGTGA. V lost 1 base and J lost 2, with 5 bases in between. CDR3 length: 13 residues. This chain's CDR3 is CASSLRANTEAFF. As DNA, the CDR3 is TGTGCCAGCAGCTTAAGGGCTAACACTGAAGCTTTCTTT.